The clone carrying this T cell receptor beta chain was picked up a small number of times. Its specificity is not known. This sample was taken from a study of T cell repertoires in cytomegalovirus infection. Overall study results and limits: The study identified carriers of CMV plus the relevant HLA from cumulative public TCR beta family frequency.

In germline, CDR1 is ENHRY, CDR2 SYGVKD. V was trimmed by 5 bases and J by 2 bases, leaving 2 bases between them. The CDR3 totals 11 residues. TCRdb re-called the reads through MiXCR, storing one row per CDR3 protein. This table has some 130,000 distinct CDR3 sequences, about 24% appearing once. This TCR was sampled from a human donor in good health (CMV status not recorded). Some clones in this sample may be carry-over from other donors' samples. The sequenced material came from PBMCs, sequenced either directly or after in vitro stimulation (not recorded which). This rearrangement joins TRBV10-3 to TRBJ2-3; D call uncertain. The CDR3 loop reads CAISHTDTQYF. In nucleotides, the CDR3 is TGTGCCATCAGTCACACAGATACGCAGTATTTT.